This entry is about one T cell receptor (beta chain). TCRdb's copy holds only in-frame clones and misses some; the assay was immunoSEQ multiplex PCR. There are 130,000 to 150,000 clones in the sample; 87% occur only once, and 8.6% lies in the top ten. These data originate in a study of blood T cell repertoires in COVID-19. V dropped 1 base and J dropped 5; count of bases not matched to a gene: 6. Looked up from germline, CDR1 is LGHNA and CDR2 is YSLEER. The CDR3 length is 15 residues. The chain has TRBV4-3 and TRBJ2-7; TRBD1 matches at 9 bases. The clonotype was recovered from a woman aged 45-59 years with active or convalescent COVID-19. What was sequenced was peripheral blood. CDR3 amino acids: CASSQGGQGLNEQYF. The DNA of the CDR3 is TGCGCCAGCAGCCAAGGGGGACAGGGTCTAAACGAGCAGTACTTC.